A selection of T cell receptor beta chains follows, all from one sample in a study of shared clonotypes between healthy human individuals. The protocol was immunoSEQ multiplex PCR, while the TCRdb copy is restricted to in-frame clones and leaves out a portion. The sample shows around 2.1 million clones, 95% of them seen only once. Sequences were obtained from naive CD4+ T cells sorted from blood. Every receptor here comes from a man aged 18 to 29 in good health. Both conserved end residues are part of each CDR3. D genes are given only for firm matches. Part of the rows lack a size; the others show once, few, many or a class for expanded clones.

CDR3aa: CSAGNPGGEQFF; CDR3nt: TGCAGCGCCGGGAACCCGGGCGGTGAGCAGTTCTTC; abundance: .; d_gene: .; v_gene: TRBV29-1; j_gene: TRBJ2-1
CDR3aa: CASSPRQGDTYEQYF; CDR3nt: TGTGCCAGCTCACCACGACAGGGGGATACCTACGAGCAGTACTTC; abundance: .; d_gene: TRBD1; v_gene: TRBV18; j_gene: TRBJ2-7
CDR3aa: CASSLGGALTSTDTQYF; CDR3nt: TGTGCCAGCAGCTTGGGCGGGGCGCTCACTAGCACAGATACGCAGTATTTT; abundance: .; d_gene: .; v_gene: TRBV7-2; j_gene: TRBJ2-3
CDR3aa: CASSQGTASGNTIYF; CDR3nt: TGTGCCAGCAGCCAGGGGACAGCCTCTGGAAACACCATATATTTT; abundance: .; d_gene: TRBD1; v_gene: TRBV5-4; j_gene: TRBJ1-3
CDR3aa: CASRDRGGETNEKLFF; CDR3nt: TGTGCCAGCAGGGACAGGGGAGGGGAAACTAATGAAAAACTGTTTTTT; abundance: .; d_gene: TRBD1; v_gene: TRBV2; j_gene: TRBJ1-4
CDR3aa: CAWSVRTSGGGGEQFF; CDR3nt: TGTGCCTGGAGTGTACGGACTAGCGGGGGAGGAGGTGAGCAGTTCTTC; abundance: .; d_gene: TRBD2; v_gene: TRBV30; j_gene: TRBJ2-1
CDR3aa: CASSYSSQGGIYGYTF; CDR3nt: TGTGCCAGCAGTTACTCGTCACAGGGCGGTATCTATGGCTACACCTTC; abundance: .; d_gene: .; v_gene: TRBV6-5; j_gene: TRBJ1-2
CDR3aa: CASSLGPGIQPQHF; CDR3nt: TGTGCCAGCAGCTTGGGACCGGGAATCCAGCCCCAGCATTTT; abundance: .; d_gene: .; v_gene: TRBV5-4; j_gene: TRBJ1-5
CDR3aa: CASSPDRDSYEQYF; CDR3nt: TGTGCCAGCAGTCCCGACAGGGACTCCTACGAGCAGTACTTC; abundance: .; d_gene: TRBD1; v_gene: TRBV2; j_gene: TRBJ2-7
CDR3aa: CAWSGLAGGANVLTF; CDR3nt: TGTGCCTGGAGTGGTCTGGCAGGTGGGGCCAACGTCCTGACTTTC; abundance: .; d_gene: .; v_gene: TRBV30; j_gene: TRBJ2-6
CDR3aa: CASSLTGAYNEQFF; CDR3nt: TGTGCCAGCAGCTTGACAGGAGCTTACAATGAGCAGTTCTTC; abundance: .; d_gene: .; v_gene: TRBV7-2; j_gene: TRBJ2-1
CDR3aa: CASIHTGLCNQPQHF; CDR3nt: TGTGCCAGCATCCATACAGGGTTGTGCAATCAGCCCCAGCATTTT; abundance: .; d_gene: .; v_gene: TRBV2; j_gene: TRBJ1-5
CDR3aa: CAITPDRSQPQHF; CDR3nt: TGTGCCATCACCCCAGACAGGAGTCAGCCCCAGCATTTT; abundance: .; d_gene: .; v_gene: TRBV28; j_gene: TRBJ1-5
CDR3aa: CAFHGSKGDTQYF; CDR3nt: TGTGCCTTCCACGGGTCTAAGGGAGATACGCAGTATTTT; abundance: .; d_gene: .; v_gene: TRBV30; j_gene: TRBJ2-3
CDR3aa: CASSQLQGGSGNTIYF; CDR3nt: TGCGCCAGCAGCCAACTACAGGGAGGATCTGGAAACACCATATATTTT; abundance: .; d_gene: .; v_gene: TRBV4-3; j_gene: TRBJ1-3
CDR3aa: CASSQELAGQGGTDTQYF; CDR3nt: TGCGCCAGCAGCCAAGAGTTAGCGGGACAGGGAGGCACAGATACGCAGTATTTT; abundance: .; d_gene: .; v_gene: TRBV4-1; j_gene: TRBJ2-3
CDR3aa: CATDRARGSSYNEQFF; CDR3nt: TGTGCCACGGACAGGGCACGGGGGAGCTCCTACAATGAGCAGTTCTTC; abundance: .; d_gene: TRBD1; v_gene: TRBV7-9; j_gene: TRBJ2-1
CDR3aa: CASSQVGGLEQPQHF; CDR3nt: TGTGCCAGCAGCCAAGTTGGGGGGCTTGAACAGCCCCAGCATTTT; abundance: .; d_gene: .; v_gene: TRBV4-2; j_gene: TRBJ1-5
CDR3aa: CASSGMGGQRITNYGYTF; CDR3nt: TGCGCCAGCAGCGGGATGGGGGGACAGCGGATTACTAACTATGGCTACACCTTC; abundance: .; d_gene: TRBD1; v_gene: TRBV4-1; j_gene: TRBJ1-2
CDR3aa: CASSLADGTSRDTQYF; CDR3nt: TGCGCCAGCAGCTTGGCGGATGGGACAAGTCGAGATACGCAGTATTTT; abundance: .; d_gene: .; v_gene: TRBV5-1; j_gene: TRBJ2-3
CDR3aa: CASSPRLPDTQYF; CDR3nt: TGTGCCAGCAGCCCTCGCCTGCCAGATACGCAGTATTTT; abundance: .; d_gene: .; v_gene: TRBV21-1; j_gene: TRBJ2-3
CDR3aa: CASSLRSGSGQETQYF; CDR3nt: TGTGCCAGCAGCTTACGTTCCGGTAGCGGCCAAGAGACCCAGTACTTC; abundance: .; d_gene: .; v_gene: TRBV7-2; j_gene: TRBJ2-5
CDR3aa: CASNRGRHYEQYF; CDR3nt: TGTGCCAGCAACAGAGGGAGACACTACGAGCAGTACTTC; abundance: .; d_gene: .; v_gene: TRBV6-5; j_gene: TRBJ2-7
CDR3aa: CASSRDKNYGYTF; CDR3nt: TGTGCCAGCAGCAGAGACAAAAACTATGGCTACACCTTC; abundance: .; d_gene: .; v_gene: TRBV11-2; j_gene: TRBJ1-2
CDR3aa: CAWGRGTEAFF; CDR3nt: TGTGCCTGGGGGCGGGGCACTGAAGCTTTCTTT; abundance: once; d_gene: .; v_gene: TRBV30; j_gene: TRBJ1-1
CDR3aa: CASSVLGVNYGYTF; CDR3nt: TGTGCCAGCAGTGTCCTAGGGGTGAACTATGGCTACACCTTC; abundance: .; d_gene: .; v_gene: TRBV6-6; j_gene: TRBJ1-2
CDR3aa: CASSLDWTGNTGELFF; CDR3nt: TGCGCCAGCAGCTTAGATTGGACAGGGAACACCGGGGAGCTGTTTTTT; abundance: .; d_gene: TRBD1; v_gene: TRBV5-1; j_gene: TRBJ2-2
CDR3aa: CASSQMGGEGETQYF; CDR3nt: TGCGCCAGCAGCCAAATGGGTGGGGAGGGAGAGACCCAGTACTTC; abundance: .; d_gene: TRBD2; v_gene: TRBV4-1; j_gene: TRBJ2-5
CDR3aa: CASSLERTAMGKLFF; CDR3nt: TGTGCCAGCAGCTTGGAGAGGACAGCCATGGGAAAACTGTTTTTT; abundance: .; d_gene: .; v_gene: TRBV7-6; j_gene: TRBJ1-4
CDR3aa: CASSSDSYNEQFF; CDR3nt: TGTGCCAGCAGCTCAGACAGTTACAATGAGCAGTTCTTC; abundance: .; d_gene: .; v_gene: TRBV7-3; j_gene: TRBJ2-1
CDR3aa: CASSLSGRPLIAKNIQYF; CDR3nt: TGTGCCAGTAGTCTTAGTGGGAGGCCTCTTATAGCCAAAAACATTCAGTACTTC; abundance: .; d_gene: .; v_gene: TRBV19; j_gene: TRBJ2-4
CDR3aa: CASSFRPGAGLNSPLHF; CDR3nt: TGTGCCAGCAGTTTTCGACCAGGGGCCGGCTTGAATTCACCCCTCCACTTT; abundance: .; d_gene: .; v_gene: TRBV27; j_gene: TRBJ1-6
CDR3aa: CASRTRHFLREKLFF; CDR3nt: TGTGCCAGTAGAACTCGACACTTCCTACGGGAAAAACTGTTTTTT; abundance: .; d_gene: .; v_gene: TRBV19; j_gene: TRBJ1-4
CDR3aa: CASSSGTYTYEQYF; CDR3nt: TGTGCCAGCAGCTCAGGGACTTATACCTACGAGCAGTACTTC; abundance: .; d_gene: .; v_gene: TRBV5-4; j_gene: TRBJ2-7
CDR3aa: CASSLETGGQPQHF; CDR3nt: TGTGCCAGCAGTTTGGAGACAGGGGGCCAGCCCCAGCATTTT; abundance: .; d_gene: TRBD1; v_gene: TRBV27; j_gene: TRBJ1-5
CDR3aa: CASSPSAADTEAFF; CDR3nt: TGTGCCAGCTCACCAAGCGCGGCGGACACTGAAGCTTTCTTT; abundance: once; d_gene: .; v_gene: TRBV18; j_gene: TRBJ1-1
CDR3aa: CAWSVGAESSPLHF; CDR3nt: TGTGCCTGGAGTGTTGGGGCCGAGAGTTCACCCCTCCACTTT; abundance: .; d_gene: .; v_gene: TRBV30; j_gene: TRBJ1-6
CDR3aa: CSVGTSGTANTGELFF; CDR3nt: TGCAGCGTCGGGACTAGCGGGACCGCGAACACCGGGGAGCTGTTTTTT; abundance: .; d_gene: TRBD2; v_gene: TRBV29-1; j_gene: TRBJ2-2
CDR3aa: CASSPAGGFNSPLHF; CDR3nt: TGTGCCAGTAGTCCCGCGGGGGGCTTTAATTCACCCCTCCACTTT; abundance: .; d_gene: .; v_gene: TRBV19; j_gene: TRBJ1-6
CDR3aa: CASSQPGGTDTQYF; CDR3nt: TGTGCCAGCAGCCAACCGGGGGGCACAGATACGCAGTATTTT; abundance: .; d_gene: .; v_gene: TRBV7-3; j_gene: TRBJ2-3
CDR3aa: CASSIGGGAYNEQFF; CDR3nt: TGTGCCAGCAGCATAGGGGGAGGAGCCTACAATGAGCAGTTCTTC; abundance: once; d_gene: .; v_gene: TRBV7-8; j_gene: TRBJ2-1
CDR3aa: CASSPTSGAGGEKLFF; CDR3nt: TGTGCCAGCAGCCCGACGAGCGGGGCCGGGGGTGAAAAACTGTTTTTT; abundance: .; d_gene: .; v_gene: TRBV6-6; j_gene: TRBJ1-4
CDR3aa: CASSRLAGPTNEQFF; CDR3nt: TGTGCCAGCAGCCGATTAGCGGGACCTACGAATGAGCAGTTCTTC; abundance: .; d_gene: TRBD2; v_gene: TRBV5-6; j_gene: TRBJ2-1
CDR3aa: CAISSWEGSGNTGELFF; CDR3nt: TGTGCCATCAGCTCTTGGGAGGGTAGCGGGAACACCGGGGAGCTGTTTTTT; abundance: .; d_gene: TRBD2; v_gene: TRBV10-3; j_gene: TRBJ2-2
CDR3aa: CAISTASYNEQFF; CDR3nt: TGTGCCATATCGACCGCGTCCTACAATGAGCAGTTCTTC; abundance: once; d_gene: .; v_gene: TRBV10-3; j_gene: TRBJ2-1
CDR3aa: CASSRDDRNEKLFF; CDR3nt: TGTGCCAGCAGTCGGGACGATCGGAATGAAAAACTGTTTTTT; abundance: .; d_gene: .; v_gene: TRBV6-6; j_gene: TRBJ1-4
CDR3aa: CASSLSPLAGVSTDTQYF; CDR3nt: TGTGCCAGCAGCTTATCCCCACTAGCGGGGGTTAGCACAGATACGCAGTATTTT; abundance: .; d_gene: TRBD2; v_gene: TRBV7-6; j_gene: TRBJ2-3
CDR3aa: CASTRARGGGTDTQYF; CDR3nt: TGTGCCAGCACCCGGGCTCGGGGAGGTGGCACAGATACGCAGTATTTT; abundance: .; d_gene: .; v_gene: TRBV7-2; j_gene: TRBJ2-3
CDR3aa: CATSRDRLAGGPTETQYF; CDR3nt: TGTGCCACCAGCAGAGACAGACTAGCGGGAGGGCCAACAGAGACCCAGTACTTC; abundance: once; d_gene: TRBD2; v_gene: TRBV15; j_gene: TRBJ2-5